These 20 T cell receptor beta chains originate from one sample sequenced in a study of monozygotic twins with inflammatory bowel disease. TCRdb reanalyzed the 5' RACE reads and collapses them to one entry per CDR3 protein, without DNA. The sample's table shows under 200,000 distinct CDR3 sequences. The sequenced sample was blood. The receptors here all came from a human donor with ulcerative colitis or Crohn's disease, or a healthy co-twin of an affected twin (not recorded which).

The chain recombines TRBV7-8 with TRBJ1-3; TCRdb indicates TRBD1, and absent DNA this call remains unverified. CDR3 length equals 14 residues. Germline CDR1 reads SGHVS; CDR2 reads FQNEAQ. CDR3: CASSAGAAGNTIYF.

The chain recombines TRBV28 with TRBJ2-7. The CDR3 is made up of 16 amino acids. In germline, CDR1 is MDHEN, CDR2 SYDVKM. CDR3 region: CASSSYRPERAYEQYF.

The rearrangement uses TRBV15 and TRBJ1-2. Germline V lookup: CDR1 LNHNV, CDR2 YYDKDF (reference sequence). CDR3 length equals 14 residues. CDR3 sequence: CATSRDSGWYGYTF.

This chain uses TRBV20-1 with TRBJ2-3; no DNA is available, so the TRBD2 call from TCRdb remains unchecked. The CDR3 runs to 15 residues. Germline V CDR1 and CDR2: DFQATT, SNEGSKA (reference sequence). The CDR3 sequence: CSAQGLAGITDTQYF.

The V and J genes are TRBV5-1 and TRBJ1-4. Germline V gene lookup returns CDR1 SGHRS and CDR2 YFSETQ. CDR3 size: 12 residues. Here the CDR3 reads CASSLDTKKLFF.

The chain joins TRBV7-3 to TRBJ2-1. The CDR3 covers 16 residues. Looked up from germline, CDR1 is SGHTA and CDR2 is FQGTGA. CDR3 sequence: CASSSLKGPHYNEQFF.

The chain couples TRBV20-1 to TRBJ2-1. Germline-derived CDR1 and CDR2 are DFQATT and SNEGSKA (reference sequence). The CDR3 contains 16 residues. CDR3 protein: CSARDLKREYYNEQFF.

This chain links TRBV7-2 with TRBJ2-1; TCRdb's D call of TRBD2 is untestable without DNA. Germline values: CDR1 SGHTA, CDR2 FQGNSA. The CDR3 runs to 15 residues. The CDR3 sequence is CASRLREGGYNEQFF.

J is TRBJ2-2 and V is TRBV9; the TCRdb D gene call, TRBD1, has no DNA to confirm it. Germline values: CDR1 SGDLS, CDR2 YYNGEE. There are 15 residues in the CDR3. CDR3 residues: CASSDPRGVNGELFF.

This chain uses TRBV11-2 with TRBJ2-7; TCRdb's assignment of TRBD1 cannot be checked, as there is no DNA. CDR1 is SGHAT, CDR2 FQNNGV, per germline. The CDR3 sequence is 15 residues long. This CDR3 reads CASSLRTGHSYEQYF.

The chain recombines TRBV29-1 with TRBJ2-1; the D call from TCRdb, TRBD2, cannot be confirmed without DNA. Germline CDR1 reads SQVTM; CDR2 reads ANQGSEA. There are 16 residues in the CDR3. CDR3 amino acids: CSVLPYLAGGPVEQFF.

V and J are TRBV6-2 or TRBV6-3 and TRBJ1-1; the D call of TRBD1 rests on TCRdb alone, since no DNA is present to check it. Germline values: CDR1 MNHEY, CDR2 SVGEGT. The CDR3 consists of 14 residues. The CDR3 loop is CASSRTTWGTEAFF.

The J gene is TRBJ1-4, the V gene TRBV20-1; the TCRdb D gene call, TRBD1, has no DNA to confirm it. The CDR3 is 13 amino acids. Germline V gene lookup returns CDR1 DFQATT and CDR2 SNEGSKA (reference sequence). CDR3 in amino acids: CSANRGMNEKLFF.

CDR3 sequence: CASSTDRDYGYTF. V usage is TRBV6-5 and J usage is TRBJ1-2; TCRdb lists TRBD1, though no DNA is available to test this call. The V gene's germline CDR1 is MNHEY and CDR2 SVGAGI. The CDR3 is 13 amino acids.

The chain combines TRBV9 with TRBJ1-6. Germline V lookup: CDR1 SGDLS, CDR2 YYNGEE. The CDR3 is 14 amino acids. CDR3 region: CASSVVDYNSPLHF. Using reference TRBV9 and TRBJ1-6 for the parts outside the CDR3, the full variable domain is DSGVTQTPKHLITATGQRVTLRCSPRSGDLSVYWYQQSLDQGLQFLIQYYNGEERAKGNILERFSAQQFPDLHSELNLSSLELGDSALYFCASSVVDYNSPLHFGNGTRLTVT.

This CDR3 is CASSQDAAADQPQHF. V gene TRBV4-1 combines with J gene TRBJ1-5. Germline CDR1 MGHRA, CDR2 YSYEKL. The CDR3 is 15 residues long.

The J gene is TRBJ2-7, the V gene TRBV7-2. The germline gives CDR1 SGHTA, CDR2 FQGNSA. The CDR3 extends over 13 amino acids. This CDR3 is CASSRQEAYEQYF.

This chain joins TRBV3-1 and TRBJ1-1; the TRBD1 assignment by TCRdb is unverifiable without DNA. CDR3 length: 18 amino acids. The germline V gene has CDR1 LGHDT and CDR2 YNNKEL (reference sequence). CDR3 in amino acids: CASSSYLRQGVVNTEAFF. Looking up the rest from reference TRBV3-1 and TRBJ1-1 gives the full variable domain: DTAVSQTPKYLVTQMGNDKSIKCEQNLGHDTMYWYKQDSKKFLKIMFSYNNKELIINETVPNRFSPKSPDKAHLNLHINSLELGDSAVYFCASSSYLRQGVVNTEAFFGQGTRLTVV.

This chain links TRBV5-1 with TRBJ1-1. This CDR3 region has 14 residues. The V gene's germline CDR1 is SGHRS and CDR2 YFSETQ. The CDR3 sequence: CASSLESEGTEAFF.

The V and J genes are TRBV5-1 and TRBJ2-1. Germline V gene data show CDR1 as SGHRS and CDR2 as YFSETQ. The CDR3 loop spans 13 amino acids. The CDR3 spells CASSFAGLDEQFF. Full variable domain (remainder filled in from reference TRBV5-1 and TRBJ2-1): KAGVTQTPRYLIKTRGQQVTLSCSPISGHRSVSWYQQTPGQGLQFLFEYFSETQRNKGNFPGRFSGRQFSNSRSEMNVSTLELGDSALYLCASSFAGLDEQFFGPGTRLTVL.